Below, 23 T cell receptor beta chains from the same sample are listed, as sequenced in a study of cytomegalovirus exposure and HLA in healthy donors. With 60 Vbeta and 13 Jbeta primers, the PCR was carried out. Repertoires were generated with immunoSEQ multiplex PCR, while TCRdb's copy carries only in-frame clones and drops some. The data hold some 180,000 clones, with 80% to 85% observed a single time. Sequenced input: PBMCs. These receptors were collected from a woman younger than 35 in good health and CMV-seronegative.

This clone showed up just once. The CDR3 protein is CASSIPGGGEETQYF. The CDR3 nucleotides are TGTGCCAGTAGTATCCCTGGAGGAGGGGAAGAGACCCAGTACTTC. The rearrangement links TRBV19 to TRBJ2-5, with D perhaps matching TRBD2 (6 bases). CDR1 is LNHDA, CDR2 SQIVND, per germline (reference sequence). The CDR3 is 15 residues long. V gave up 3 bases and J gave up 3 bases, with 14 bases separating them.

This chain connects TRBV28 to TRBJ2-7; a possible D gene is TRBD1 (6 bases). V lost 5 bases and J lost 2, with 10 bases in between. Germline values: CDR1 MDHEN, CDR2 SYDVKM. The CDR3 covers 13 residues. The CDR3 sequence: CASSETGTYEQYF. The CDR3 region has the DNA TGTGCCAGCAGTGAAACAGGGACCTACGAGCAGTACTTC.

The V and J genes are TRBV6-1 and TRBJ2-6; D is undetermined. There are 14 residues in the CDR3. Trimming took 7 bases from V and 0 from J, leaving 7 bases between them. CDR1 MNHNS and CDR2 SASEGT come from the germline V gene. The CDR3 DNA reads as TGTGCCAGCACCATGCGCTCTGGGGCCAACGTCCTGACTTTC. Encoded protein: CASTMRSGANVLTF.

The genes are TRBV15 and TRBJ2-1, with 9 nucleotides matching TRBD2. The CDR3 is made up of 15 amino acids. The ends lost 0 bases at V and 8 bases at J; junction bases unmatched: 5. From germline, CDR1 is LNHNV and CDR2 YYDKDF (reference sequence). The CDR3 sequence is CATSRDLAGVDEQFF. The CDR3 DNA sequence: TGTGCCACCAGCAGAGATTTAGCGGGAGTTGATGAGCAGTTCTTC.

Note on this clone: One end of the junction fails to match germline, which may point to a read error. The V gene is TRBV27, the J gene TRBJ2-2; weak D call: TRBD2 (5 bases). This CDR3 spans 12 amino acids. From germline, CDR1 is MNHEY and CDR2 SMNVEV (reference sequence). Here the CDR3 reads CASSPDPGELFF. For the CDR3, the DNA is TGTGCCAGCAGTCCGGACCCCGGGGAGCTGTTCTTT.

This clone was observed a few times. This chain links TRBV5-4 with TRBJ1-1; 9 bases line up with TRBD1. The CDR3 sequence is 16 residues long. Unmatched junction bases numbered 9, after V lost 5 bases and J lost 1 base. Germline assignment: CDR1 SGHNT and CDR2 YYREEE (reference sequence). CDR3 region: CASSLGPGQGNTEAFF. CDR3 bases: TGTGCCAGCAGTCTTGGACCGGGACAGGGGAACACTGAAGCTTTCTTT.

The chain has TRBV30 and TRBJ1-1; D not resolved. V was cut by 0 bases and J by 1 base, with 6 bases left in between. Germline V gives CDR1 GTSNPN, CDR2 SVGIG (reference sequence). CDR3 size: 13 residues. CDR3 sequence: CAWSVTRNTEAFF. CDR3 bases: TGTGCCTGGAGTGTTACGAGGAACACTGAAGCTTTCTTT.

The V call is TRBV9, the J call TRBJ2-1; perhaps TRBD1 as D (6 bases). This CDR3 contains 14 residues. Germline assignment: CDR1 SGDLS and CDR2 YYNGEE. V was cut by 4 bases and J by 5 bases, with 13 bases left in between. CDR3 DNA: TGTGCCAGCAGCAACAGGGTGGGCAACAATGAGCAGTTCTTC. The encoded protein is CASSNRVGNNEQFF.

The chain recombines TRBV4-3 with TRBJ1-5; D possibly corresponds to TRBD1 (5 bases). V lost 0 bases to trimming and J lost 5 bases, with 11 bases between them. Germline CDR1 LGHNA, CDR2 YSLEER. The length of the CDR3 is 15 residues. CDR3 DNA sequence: TGCGCCAGCAGCCAAGAACTGACAGTGCATCAGCCCCAGCATTTT. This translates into CASSQELTVHQPQHF.

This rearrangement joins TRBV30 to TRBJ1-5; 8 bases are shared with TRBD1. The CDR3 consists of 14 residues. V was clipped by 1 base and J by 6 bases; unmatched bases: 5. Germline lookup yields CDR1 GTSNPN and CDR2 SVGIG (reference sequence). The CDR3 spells CAWSDRTGFQPQHF. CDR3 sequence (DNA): TGTGCCTGGAGTGACCGGACAGGGTTTCAGCCCCAGCATTTT.

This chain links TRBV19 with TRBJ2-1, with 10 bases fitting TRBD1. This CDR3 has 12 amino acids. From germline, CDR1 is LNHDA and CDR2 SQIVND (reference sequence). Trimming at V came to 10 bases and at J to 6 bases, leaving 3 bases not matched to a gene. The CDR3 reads CATRQGANEQFF. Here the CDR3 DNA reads TGTGCCACCCGACAGGGGGCCAATGAGCAGTTCTTC. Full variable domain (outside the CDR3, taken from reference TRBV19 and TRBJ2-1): DGGITQSPKYLFRKEGQNVTLSCEQNLNHDAMYWYRQDPGQGLRLIYYSQIVNDFQKGDIAEGYSVSREKKESFPLTVTSAQKNPTAFYLCATRQGANEQFFGPGTRLTVL.

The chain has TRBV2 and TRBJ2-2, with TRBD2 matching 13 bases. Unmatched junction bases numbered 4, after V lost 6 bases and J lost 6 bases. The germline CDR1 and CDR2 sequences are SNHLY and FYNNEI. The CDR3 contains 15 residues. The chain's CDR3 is CASRPGLAGSGELFF. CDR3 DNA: TGTGCCAGCAGACCGGGACTAGCGGGATCCGGGGAGCTGTTTTTT.

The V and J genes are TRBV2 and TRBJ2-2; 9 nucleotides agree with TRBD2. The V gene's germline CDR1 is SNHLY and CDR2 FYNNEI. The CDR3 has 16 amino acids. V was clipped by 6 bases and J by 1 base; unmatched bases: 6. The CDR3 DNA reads TGTGCCAGCAGATCACAAGCGGGGGGGAACACCGGGGAGCTGTTTTTT. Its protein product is CASRSQAGGNTGELFF.

The CDR3 DNA sequence: TGTGCCAGCCGGGGACAGGGGGCCTACGAGCAGTACTTC. It encodes CASRGQGAYEQYF. This chain uses TRBV28 with TRBJ2-7; 11 nucleotides align to TRBD1. The ends lost 8 bases at V and 2 bases at J; junction bases unmatched: 2. The germline gives CDR1 MDHEN, CDR2 SYDVKM. The CDR3 sequence is 13 residues long.

CDR3: CASSTEGLGGGKFF. The CDR3 DNA reads as TGTGCCAGCAGCACCGAGGGGCTAGGGGGGGGGAAGTTCTTC. The chain couples TRBV13 to TRBJ2-1; tentative D call: TRBD2 (7 bases). Trimming removed 5 bases at V and 14 bases at J, with 22 bases between. Looked up from germline, CDR1 is PRHDT and CDR2 is FYEKMQ (reference sequence). CDR3 length equals 14 residues.

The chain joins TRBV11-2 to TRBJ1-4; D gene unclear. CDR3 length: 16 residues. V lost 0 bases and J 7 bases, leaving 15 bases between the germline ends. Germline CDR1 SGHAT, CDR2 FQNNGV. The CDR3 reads CASSLDYSHGIEKLFF. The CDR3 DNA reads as TGTGCCAGCAGCTTAGATTACAGCCATGGTATTGAAAAACTGTTTTTT. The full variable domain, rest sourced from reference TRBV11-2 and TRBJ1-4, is EAGVAQSPRYKIIEKRQSVAFWCNPISGHATLYWYQQILGQGPKLLIQFQNNGVVDDSQLPKDRFSAERLKGVDSTLKIQPAKLEDSAVYLCASSLDYSHGIEKLFFGSGTQLSVL.

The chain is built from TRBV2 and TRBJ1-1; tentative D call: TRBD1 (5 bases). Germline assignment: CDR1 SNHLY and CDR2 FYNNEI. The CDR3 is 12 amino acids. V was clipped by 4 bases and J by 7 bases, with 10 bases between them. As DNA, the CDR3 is TGTGCCAGCAGTGTGATGGGGGGTGAAGCTTTCTTT. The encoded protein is CASSVMGGEAFF.

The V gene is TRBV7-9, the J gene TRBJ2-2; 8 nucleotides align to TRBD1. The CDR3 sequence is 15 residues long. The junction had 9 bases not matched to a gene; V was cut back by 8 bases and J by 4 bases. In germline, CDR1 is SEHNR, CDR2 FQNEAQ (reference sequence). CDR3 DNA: TGTGCCAGCCCCGACCGGGACAGGCTCACCGGGGAGCTGTTTTTT. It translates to CASPDRDRLTGELFF.

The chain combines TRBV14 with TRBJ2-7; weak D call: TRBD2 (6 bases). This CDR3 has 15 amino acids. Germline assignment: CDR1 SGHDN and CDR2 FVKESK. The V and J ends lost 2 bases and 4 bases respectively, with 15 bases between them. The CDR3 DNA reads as TGTGCCAGCAGCCAATTCTCGGGAGCAAGGTACGAGCAGTACTTC. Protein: CASSQFSGARYEQYF.

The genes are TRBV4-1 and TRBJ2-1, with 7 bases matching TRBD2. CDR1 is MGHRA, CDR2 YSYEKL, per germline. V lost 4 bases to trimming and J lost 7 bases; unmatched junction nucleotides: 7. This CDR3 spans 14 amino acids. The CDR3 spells CASSLTGGRNEQFF. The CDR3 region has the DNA TGCGCCAGCAGCCTCACTGGCGGGAGAAATGAGCAGTTCTTC.

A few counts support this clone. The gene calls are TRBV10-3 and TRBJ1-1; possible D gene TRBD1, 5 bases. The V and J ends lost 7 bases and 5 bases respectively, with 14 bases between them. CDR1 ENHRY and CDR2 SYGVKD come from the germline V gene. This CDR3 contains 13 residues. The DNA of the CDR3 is TGTGCCATCACCGGCGGGGGTAGGACTGAAGCTTTCTTT. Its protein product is CAITGGGRTEAFF.

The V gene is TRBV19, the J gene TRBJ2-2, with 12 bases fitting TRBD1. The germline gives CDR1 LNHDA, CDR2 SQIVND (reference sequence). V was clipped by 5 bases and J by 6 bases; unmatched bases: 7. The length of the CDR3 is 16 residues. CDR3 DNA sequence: TGTGCCAGTAGTCCAGGGACAGGGGGCAATTCCGGGGAGCTGTTTTTT. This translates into CASSPGTGGNSGELFF.

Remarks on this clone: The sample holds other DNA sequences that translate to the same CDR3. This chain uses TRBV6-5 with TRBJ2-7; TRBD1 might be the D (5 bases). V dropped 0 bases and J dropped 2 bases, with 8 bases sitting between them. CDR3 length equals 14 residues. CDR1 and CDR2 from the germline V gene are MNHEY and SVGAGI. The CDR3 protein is CASSYSQGPYEQYF. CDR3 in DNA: TGTGCCAGCAGTTACTCTCAGGGCCCCTACGAGCAGTACTTC.